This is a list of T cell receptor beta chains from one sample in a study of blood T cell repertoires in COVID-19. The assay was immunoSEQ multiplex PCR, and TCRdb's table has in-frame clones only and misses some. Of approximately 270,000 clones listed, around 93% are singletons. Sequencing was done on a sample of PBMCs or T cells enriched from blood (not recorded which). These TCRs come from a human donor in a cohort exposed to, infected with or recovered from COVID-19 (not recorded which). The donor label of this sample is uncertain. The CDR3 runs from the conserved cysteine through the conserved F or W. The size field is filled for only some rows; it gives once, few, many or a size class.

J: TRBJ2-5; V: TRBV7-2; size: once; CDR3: CASSFGQGRTQYF
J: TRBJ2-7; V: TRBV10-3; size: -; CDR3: CAISPGTPDYEQYF
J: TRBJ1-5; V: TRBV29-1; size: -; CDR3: CSALQQENSNQPQHF
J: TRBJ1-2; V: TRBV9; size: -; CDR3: CASSPHGQGRYTF
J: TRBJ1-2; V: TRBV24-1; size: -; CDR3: CATSPPLYPDSYGYTF
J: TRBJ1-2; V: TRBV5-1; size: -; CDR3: CASSLLSGSNYGYTF
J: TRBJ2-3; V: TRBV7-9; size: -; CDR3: CASSSLAGYTDTQYF
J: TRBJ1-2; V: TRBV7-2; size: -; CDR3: CASSYRALYGYTF
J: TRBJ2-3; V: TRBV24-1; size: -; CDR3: CATSDPTGTGDTQYF
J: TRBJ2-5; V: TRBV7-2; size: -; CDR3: CASSLNRGGETQYF
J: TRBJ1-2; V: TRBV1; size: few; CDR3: CTSSQGPDRASYTF
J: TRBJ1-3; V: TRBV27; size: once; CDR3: CASSLQQGLSGNTIYF
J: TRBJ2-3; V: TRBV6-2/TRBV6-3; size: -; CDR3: CASSYSLGQGARGGPPDTQYF
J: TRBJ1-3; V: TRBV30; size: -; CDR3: CAWRQGTGNTIYF
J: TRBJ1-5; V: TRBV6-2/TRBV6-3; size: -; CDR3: CASSYSEAVGQPQHF
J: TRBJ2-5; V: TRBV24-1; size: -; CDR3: CATGGAFQETQYF
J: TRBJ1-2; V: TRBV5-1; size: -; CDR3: CASSEGTGGRSYTF
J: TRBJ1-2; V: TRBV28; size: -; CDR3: CASSFMLGGASGYTF
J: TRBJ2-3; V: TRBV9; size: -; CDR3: CASSVDLPGGPRDTQYF
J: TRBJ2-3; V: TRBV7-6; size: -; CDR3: CASSRDFSGGRTDTQYF
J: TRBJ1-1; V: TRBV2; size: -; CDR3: CASYPGDRVNTEAFF
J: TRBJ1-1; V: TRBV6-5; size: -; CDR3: CASSYQGTDTEAFF
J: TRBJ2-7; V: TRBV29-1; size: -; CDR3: CSVDDRETYEQYF
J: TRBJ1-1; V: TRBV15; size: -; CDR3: CATRLTGGEAFF
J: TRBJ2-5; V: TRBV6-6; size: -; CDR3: CASSYQMETQYF
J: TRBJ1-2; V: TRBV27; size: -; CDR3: CASSDLGQGYGYTF
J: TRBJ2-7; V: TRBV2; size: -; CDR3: CASREQGDEQYF
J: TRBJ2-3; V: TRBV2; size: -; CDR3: CASSEDGTNTDTQYF
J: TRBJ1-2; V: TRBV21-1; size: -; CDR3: CASSKQDRDRGKSTF
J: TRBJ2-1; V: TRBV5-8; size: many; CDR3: CASSLEPLPYNEQFF
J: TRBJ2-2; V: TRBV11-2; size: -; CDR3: CASSRTGYGGELFF
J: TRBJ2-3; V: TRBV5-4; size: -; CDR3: CASSLATSGSTDTQYF
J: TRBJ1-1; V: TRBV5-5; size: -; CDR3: CASSGAGRQNTEAFF
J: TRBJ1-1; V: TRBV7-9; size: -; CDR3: CASSLTGEAFF
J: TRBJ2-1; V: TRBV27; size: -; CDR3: CASALAGGYNEQFF
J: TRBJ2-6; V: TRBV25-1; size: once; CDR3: CASSLSGANVLTF
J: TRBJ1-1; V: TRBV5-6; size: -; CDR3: CASSLDRVWEAFF
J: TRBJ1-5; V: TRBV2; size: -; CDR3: CASSVGGLNQPQHF
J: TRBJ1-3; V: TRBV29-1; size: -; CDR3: CSVEDRGQGRNTIYF
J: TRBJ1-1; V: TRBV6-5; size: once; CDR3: CASSQGTYTEAFF
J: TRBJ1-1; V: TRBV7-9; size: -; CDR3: CASSPKDRLGTEAFF
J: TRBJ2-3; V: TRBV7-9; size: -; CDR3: CASSPGTGHPDTQYF
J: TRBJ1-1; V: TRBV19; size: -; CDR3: CATERAYRGNEAFF
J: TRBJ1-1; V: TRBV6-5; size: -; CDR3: CASSYATGGKNTEAFF
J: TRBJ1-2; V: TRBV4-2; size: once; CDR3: CASSSGGTGRIYGYTF
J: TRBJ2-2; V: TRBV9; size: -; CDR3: CASSVGGSAGELFF
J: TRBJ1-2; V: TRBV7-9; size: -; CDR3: CASSPHWTGRDGYTF
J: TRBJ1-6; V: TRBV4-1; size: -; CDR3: CASSQNFPRGNNSPLHF
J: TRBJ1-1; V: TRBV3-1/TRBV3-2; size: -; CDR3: CASQGWNTEAFF
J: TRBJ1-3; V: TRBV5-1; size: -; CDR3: CASSLEQERNTIYF
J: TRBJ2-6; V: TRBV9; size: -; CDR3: CASTGSGGSGANVLTF
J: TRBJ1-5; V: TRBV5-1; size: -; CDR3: CAGRPGYSNQPQHF
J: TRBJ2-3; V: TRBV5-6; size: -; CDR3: CASSLGSSGLAGSTDTQYF
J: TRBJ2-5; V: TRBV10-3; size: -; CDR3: CAIQSAAGGFETQYF
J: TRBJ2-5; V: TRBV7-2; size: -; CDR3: CASSPPGGTQYF
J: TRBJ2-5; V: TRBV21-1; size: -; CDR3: CASSKNRGFQETQYF
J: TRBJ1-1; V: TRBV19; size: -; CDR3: CAKDRQGDTEAFF
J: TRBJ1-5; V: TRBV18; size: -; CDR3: CASSPGQVGNQPQHF
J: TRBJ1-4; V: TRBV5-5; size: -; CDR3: CASSATGGPFEKLFF